The 2 T cell receptor beta chains in this list originate from one sample, sequenced in a study of T cells after yellow fever vaccination. MiXCR, applied by TCRdb to the 5' RACE reads, yields one record per CDR3 protein. The sample has about 140,000 distinct CDR3 sequences, approximately 6.6% seen once. Sequencing was performed on CD4+ T cells sorted from PBMCs, taken 10 days after the yellow fever booster vaccination. These receptors were collected from a man younger than 45 who received the YFV17D yellow fever vaccine.

This clonotype was counted at least ten times. The gene calls are TRBV6-2 or TRBV6-3 and TRBJ2-1; TRBD2 matches at 13 bases. V shed 0 bases and J 2 bases; nucleotides not matched to a gene: 4. Germline V CDR1 and CDR2: MNHEY, SVGEGT. The CDR3 contains 18 residues. CDR3 nucleotide sequence: TGTGCCAGCAGTTACTCCAGGACTAGCGGGAGTCCCTACAATGAGCAGTTCTTC. Protein: CASSYSRTSGSPYNEQFF.

This clonotype has at least ten counts. This chain connects TRBV7-2 to TRBJ2-3; D is undetermined. The CDR3 is 13 amino acids. Between the trimmed V and J ends, which lost 4 bases and 7 bases, there was a span of 12 bases. Germline CDR1 is SGHTA and CDR2 is FQGNSA. The CDR3 nucleotides are TGTGCCAGCAGCTACACACCAGGAAATACGCAGTATTTT. Translation gives CASSYTPGNTQYF.